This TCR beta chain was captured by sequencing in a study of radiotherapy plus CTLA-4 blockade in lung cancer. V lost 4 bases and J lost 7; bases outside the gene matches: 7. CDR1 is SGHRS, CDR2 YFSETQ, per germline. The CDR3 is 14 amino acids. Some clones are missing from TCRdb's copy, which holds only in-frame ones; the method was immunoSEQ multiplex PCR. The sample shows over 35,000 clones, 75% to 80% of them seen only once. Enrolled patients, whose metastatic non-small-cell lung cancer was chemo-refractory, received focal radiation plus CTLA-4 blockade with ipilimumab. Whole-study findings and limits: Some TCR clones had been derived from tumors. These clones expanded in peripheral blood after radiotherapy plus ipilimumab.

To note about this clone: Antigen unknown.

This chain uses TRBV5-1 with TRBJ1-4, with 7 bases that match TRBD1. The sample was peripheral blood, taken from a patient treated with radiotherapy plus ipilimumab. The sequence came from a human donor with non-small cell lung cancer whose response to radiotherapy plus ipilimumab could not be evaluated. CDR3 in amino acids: CASSRTGVGEKLFF. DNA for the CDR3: TGCGCCAGCAGCCGTACAGGGGTCGGTGAAAAACTGTTTTTT.